The entry below describes one T cell receptor beta chain. Its target is not known. This record belongs to a study of persistence of HIV-infected CD4 T cells. The libraries were made with immunoSEQ version 4 in survey mode. Sequencing used immunoSEQ multiplex PCR; TCRdb keeps in-frame clones, though not all of them. The sample holds 40,000 to 55,000 clones, about 90% seen once. Nonspecific anti-CD3/anti-CD28 bead stimulation represents the broad CD4+ T cell repertoire. CD4+ T cells upregulating both CD40 ligand and CD69 were sorted as responding cells. There are 12 residues in the CDR3. The V gene lost 6 bases and the J gene lost 10 bases, with 13 bases spanning the gap. Germline loops: CDR1 MNHEY, CDR2 SVGEGT.

V is TRBV6-2 or TRBV6-3 and J is TRBJ2-1, with a tentative D call TRBD1 (6 bases). The source was CD4+ T cells sorted from PBMCs after approximately 19-hour stimulation, collected from a patient who received antiretroviral therapy. The receptor's source is an adult woman with HIV who was CMV-seropositive. The chain's CDR3 is CASSPGQWEQFF. CDR3 DNA: TGTGCCAGCAGCCCGGGACAATGGGAGCAGTTCTTC.